These T cell receptor beta chains were read from a single sample in a study of shared clonotypes between healthy human individuals. The repertoire was sequenced with immunoSEQ multiplex PCR; TCRdb's copy has only in-frame clones and lacks some. The sample consists of nearly 1,000,000 clones, approximately 80% of them appearing once. The sequenced sample was memory CD4+ T cells sorted from blood. The receptor source for this set is a man between 18 and 29 years old in good health. CDR3s include the opening cysteine and the closing phenylalanine or tryptophan. A D gene is named only where the DNA matches it firmly. Not all rows give a size; the values are once, few, many and, for expanded clones, a class.

DNA	CDR3	size	D	V	length	J
TGCGCCAGCAGTGTAGAAGGGAAAAGTGAAAAACTGTTTTTT	CASSVEGKSEKLFF	many	NA	TRBV10-1	14	TRBJ1-4
TGTGCCTGGTCCCAGGGGGCGTATACGCAGTATTTT	CAWSQGAYTQYF	NA	TRBD1	TRBV30	12	TRBJ2-3
TGTGCCAGCAGTGACAGCTCTGGGGCCAACGTCCTGACTTTC	CASSDSSGANVLTF	NA	NA	TRBV25-1	14	TRBJ2-6
TGTGCCAGCTCACCAGGGGGCGACGAGCAGTACTTC	CASSPGGDEQYF	NA	NA	TRBV18	12	TRBJ2-7
TGTGCCAGCAGTGAGGGTGCGGATTATCAGCCCCAGCATTTT	CASSEGADYQPQHF	NA	NA	TRBV6-1	14	TRBJ1-5
TGCAGCGTTGCGAGCACAGATACGCAGTATTTT	CSVASTDTQYF	NA	NA	TRBV29-1	11	TRBJ2-3
TGTGCCAGCAAAAGGACTAGCGGAACCAGGAATGAGCAGTTCTTC	CASKRTSGTRNEQFF	NA	TRBD2	TRBV2	15	TRBJ2-1
TGTGCCAGCAGCGTAGGAGTCCAGTTTATCCACGAGCAGTACTTC	CASSVGVQFIHEQYF	NA	NA	TRBV9	15	TRBJ2-7
TGTGCCAGCAGCTTAGACGGGAGACGCGGGGAGCTGTTTTTT	CASSLDGRRGELFF	NA	NA	TRBV11-2	14	TRBJ2-2
TGTGCCAGCAGTCAGGTAGCGAAAGAGACCCAGTACTTC	CASSQVAKETQYF	NA	NA	TRBV2	13	TRBJ2-5
TGTGCCAGCAGCCCCACAGGGGGCTTTCTGGGCGAGCAGTACTTC	CASSPTGGFLGEQYF	NA	TRBD1	TRBV7-2	15	TRBJ2-7
TGTGCCAGCAGCTCGTCGGGGGGCGCGGGGGTTCAGCCCCAGCATTTT	CASSSSGGAGVQPQHF	NA	NA	TRBV7-9	16	TRBJ1-5
TGCGCCAGCAGCCAAGTCGGACTCCGTACAGATACGCAGTATTTT	CASSQVGLRTDTQYF	NA	NA	TRBV4-1	15	TRBJ2-3
TGTGCCAGCAGTTTAGGAGCGGGGGGGTACATATACGAGCAGTACTTC	CASSLGAGGYIYEQYF	NA	TRBD2	TRBV27	16	TRBJ2-7
TGCAGCGCTGGAGGGGACACCGGGGAGCTGTTTTTT	CSAGGDTGELFF	NA	NA	TRBV29-1	12	TRBJ2-2
TGCAGCGTTATCATAGGGATCGGGGAGCAGTACTTC	CSVIIGIGEQYF	once	NA	TRBV29-1	12	TRBJ2-7
TGCGCCAGCAGCTCCACAGGGGTTGCTAATGAAAAACTGTTTTTT	CASSSTGVANEKLFF	once	TRBD1	TRBV5-1	15	TRBJ1-4
TGTGCCAGCAGCTTGGTGGACAGGACGAACACTGAAGCTTTCTTT	CASSLVDRTNTEAFF	NA	TRBD1	TRBV5-6	15	TRBJ1-1
TGTGCCAGCAGCCAAGAACAGGGGAGGAACAATGAGCAGTTCTTC	CASSQEQGRNNEQFF	NA	NA	TRBV14	15	TRBJ2-1
TGTGCCAGTAGTATAGGGGGGCCCCCCTACGAGCAGTACTTC	CASSIGGPPYEQYF	NA	NA	TRBV19	14	TRBJ2-7
TGTGCCAGCTCACCAAGTGAGGGTACGCAGTATTTT	CASSPSEGTQYF	NA	NA	TRBV18	12	TRBJ2-3
TGTGCCAGCAGCTTGGCACTCTTGTCTGGGGCCAACGTCCTGACTTTC	CASSLALLSGANVLTF	NA	NA	TRBV5-6	16	TRBJ2-6
TGCAGCGTTGAGGGGCAGGGACACTACAATGAGCAGTTCTTC	CSVEGQGHYNEQFF	NA	NA	TRBV29-1	14	TRBJ2-1
TGTGCCAGCAGCCCTTATAGCAATCAGCCCCAGCATTTT	CASSPYSNQPQHF	NA	NA	TRBV7-2	13	TRBJ1-5
TGTGCCAGCAGCACTCCAGGGCGGGAGGGCCTGGATGAGCAGTTCTTC	CASSTPGREGLDEQFF	few	TRBD2	TRBV5-6	16	TRBJ2-1
TGTGCCACCAGCAGAGTGAGGGGAGGTCAGCCCCAGCATTTT	CATSRVRGGQPQHF	NA	NA	TRBV15	14	TRBJ1-5
TGTGCCAGCAGTCAATCGACAGGGGGCTTCTACGAGCAGTACTTC	CASSQSTGGFYEQYF	NA	TRBD1	TRBV6-1	15	TRBJ2-7
TGTGCCAGCAGCTTTGGCGGGGTAAAGAATGAGCAGTTCTTC	CASSFGGVKNEQFF	many	NA	TRBV5-4	14	TRBJ2-1
TGTGCCAGCAGCTTAGATACGTTGACAGCTGAAGCTTTCTTT	CASSLDTLTAEAFF	NA	NA	TRBV11-2	14	TRBJ1-1
TGTGCCAGCCGTACCTTAGGGACAGGGGGCCAGCCCCAGCATTTT	CASRTLGTGGQPQHF	NA	TRBD1	TRBV28	15	TRBJ1-5